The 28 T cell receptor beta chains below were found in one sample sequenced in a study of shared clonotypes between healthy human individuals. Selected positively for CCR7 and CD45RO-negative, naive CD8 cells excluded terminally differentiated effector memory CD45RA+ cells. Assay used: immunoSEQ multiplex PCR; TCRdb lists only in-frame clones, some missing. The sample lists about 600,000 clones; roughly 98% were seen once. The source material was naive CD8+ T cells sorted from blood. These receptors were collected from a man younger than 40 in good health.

Here the CDR3 reads CASSESSYEQYF. Written as DNA, the CDR3 is TGTGCCAGCTCAGAGAGCTCCTACGAGCAGTACTTC. The chain recombines TRBV18 with TRBJ2-7; D is undetermined. The CDR3 sequence is 12 residues long. CDR1 and CDR2 from the germline V gene are KGHSH and LQKENI. Trimming cost V 5 bases and J 0 bases, with 5 bases left between them.

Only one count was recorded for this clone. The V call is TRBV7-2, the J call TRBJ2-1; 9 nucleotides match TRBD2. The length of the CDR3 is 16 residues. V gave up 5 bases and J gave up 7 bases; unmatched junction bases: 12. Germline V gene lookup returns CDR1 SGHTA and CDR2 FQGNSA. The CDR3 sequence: CASSARISGSRNEQFF. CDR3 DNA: TGTGCCAGCAGCGCAAGAATTAGCGGGAGTCGAAATGAGCAGTTCTTC. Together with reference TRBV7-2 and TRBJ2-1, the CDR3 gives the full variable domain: GAGVSQSPSNKVTEKGKDVELRCDPISGHTALYWYRQSLGQGLEFLIYFQGNSAPDKSGLPSDRFSAERTGGSVSTLTIQRTQQEDSAVYLCASSARISGSRNEQFFGPGTRLTVL.

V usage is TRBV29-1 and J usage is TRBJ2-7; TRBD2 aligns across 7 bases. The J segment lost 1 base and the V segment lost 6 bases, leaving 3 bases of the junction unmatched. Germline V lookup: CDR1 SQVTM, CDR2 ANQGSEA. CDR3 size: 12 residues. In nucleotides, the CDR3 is TGCAGCGTCAGACTAGCTTCCTACGAGCAGTACTTC. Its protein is CSVRLASYEQYF.

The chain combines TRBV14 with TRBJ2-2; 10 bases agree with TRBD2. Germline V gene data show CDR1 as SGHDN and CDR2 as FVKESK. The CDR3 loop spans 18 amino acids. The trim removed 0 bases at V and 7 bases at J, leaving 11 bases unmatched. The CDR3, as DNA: TGTGCCAGCAGCCAAGATGTTCTAGCGGGAGTGTACGGCGGGGAGCTGTTTTTT. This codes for CASSQDVLAGVYGGELFF.

The CDR3 sequence is CASSAQLSWQETQYF. CDR3 bases: TGTGCCAGCAGTGCTCAACTAAGCTGGCAAGAGACCCAGTACTTC. The chain links TRBV28 to TRBJ2-5; D uncertain. Trimming took off 5 bases at V and 2 bases at J, with 15 bases between the two ends. Germline V CDR1 and CDR2: MDHEN, SYDVKM. The CDR3 runs 15 residues.

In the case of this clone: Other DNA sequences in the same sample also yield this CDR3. The CDR3 region is CASSLDSNYGYTF. DNA for the CDR3: TGTGCCAGCAGTTTGGACAGCAACTATGGCTACACCTTC. This chain links TRBV27 with TRBJ1-2, with D possibly TRBD1 on 6 matching bases. This CDR3 contains 13 residues. V shed 3 bases and J shed 2 bases, with 7 bases lying between them. The germline V gene has CDR1 MNHEY and CDR2 SMNVEV (reference sequence).

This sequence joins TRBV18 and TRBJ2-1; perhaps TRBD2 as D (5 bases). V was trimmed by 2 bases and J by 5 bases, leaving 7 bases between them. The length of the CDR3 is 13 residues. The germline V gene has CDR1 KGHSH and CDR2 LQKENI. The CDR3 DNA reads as TGTGCCAGCTCACCATTGACTAACAATGAGCAGTTCTTC. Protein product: CASSPLTNNEQFF.

CDR3 protein: CASRLKSRTGNTDTQYF. In DNA form, the CDR3 reads TGTGCCAGCAGACTAAAGAGCAGGACAGGGAACACAGATACGCAGTATTTT. The rearrangement joins TRBV27 to TRBJ2-3; 8 positions agree with TRBD1. Trimming removed 6 bases from V and 2 bases from J; junction bases left unmatched: 13. CDR1 is MNHEY and CDR2 is SMNVEV in the germline V gene (reference sequence). The CDR3 has 17 residues.

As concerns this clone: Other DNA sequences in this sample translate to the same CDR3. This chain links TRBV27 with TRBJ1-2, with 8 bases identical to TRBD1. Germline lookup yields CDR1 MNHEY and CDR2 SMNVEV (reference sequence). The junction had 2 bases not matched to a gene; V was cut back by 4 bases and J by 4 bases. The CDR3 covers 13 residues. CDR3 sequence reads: CASSSTGGYGYTF. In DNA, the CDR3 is TGTGCCAGCAGTTCAACAGGGGGCTATGGCTACACCTTC.

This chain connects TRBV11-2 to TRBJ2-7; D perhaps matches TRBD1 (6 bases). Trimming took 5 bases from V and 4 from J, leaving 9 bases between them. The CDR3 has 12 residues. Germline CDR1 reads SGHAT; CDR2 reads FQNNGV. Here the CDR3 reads CASSDGQYEQYF. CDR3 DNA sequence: TGTGCCAGCAGCGATGGACAGTACGAGCAGTACTTC. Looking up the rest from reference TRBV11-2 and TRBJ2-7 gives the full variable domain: EAGVAQSPRYKIIEKRQSVAFWCNPISGHATLYWYQQILGQGPKLLIQFQNNGVVDDSQLPKDRFSAERLKGVDSTLKIQPAKLEDSAVYLCASSDGQYEQYFGPGTRLTVT.

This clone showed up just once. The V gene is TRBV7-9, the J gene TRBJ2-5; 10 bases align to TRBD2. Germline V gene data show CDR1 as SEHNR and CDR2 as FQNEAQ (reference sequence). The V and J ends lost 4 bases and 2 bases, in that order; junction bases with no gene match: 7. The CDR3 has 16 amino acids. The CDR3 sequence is CASSSFLAGEQETQYF. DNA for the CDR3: TGTGCCAGCAGCTCCTTCCTAGCGGGAGAACAAGAGACCCAGTACTTC.

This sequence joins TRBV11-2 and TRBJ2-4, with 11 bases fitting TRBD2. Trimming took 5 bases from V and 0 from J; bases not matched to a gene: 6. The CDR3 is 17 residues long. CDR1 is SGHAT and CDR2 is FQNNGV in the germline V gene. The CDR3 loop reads CASSPGTSGLAKNIQYF. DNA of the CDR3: TGTGCCAGCAGCCCTGGGACTAGCGGATTAGCCAAAAACATTCAGTACTTC.

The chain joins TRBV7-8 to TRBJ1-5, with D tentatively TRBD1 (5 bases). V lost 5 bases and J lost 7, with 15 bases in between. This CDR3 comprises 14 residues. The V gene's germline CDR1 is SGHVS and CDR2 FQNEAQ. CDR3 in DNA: TGTGCCAGCAGCCCACTGGGGGGAGGGCAGCCCCAGCATTTT. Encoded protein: CASSPLGGGQPQHF.

The CDR3 nucleotides are TGTGCCAGCAGTCCTACAGGGTTCGGTGAGCAGTTCTTC. Translating gives CASSPTGFGEQFF. V gene TRBV28 combines with J gene TRBJ2-1, with D possibly being TRBD1 (6 bases). The CDR3 totals 13 residues. CDR1 is MDHEN, CDR2 SYDVKM, per germline. Trimming stripped 5 bases from V and 9 bases from J, with 14 bases between. The full variable domain, in which reference TRBV28 and TRBJ2-1 provide the parts outside the CDR3, is DVKVTQSSRYLVKRTGEKVFLECVQDMDHENMFWYRQDPGLGLRLIYFSYDVKMKEKGDIPEGYSVSREKKERFSLILESASTNQTSMYLCASSPTGFGEQFFGPGTRLTVL.

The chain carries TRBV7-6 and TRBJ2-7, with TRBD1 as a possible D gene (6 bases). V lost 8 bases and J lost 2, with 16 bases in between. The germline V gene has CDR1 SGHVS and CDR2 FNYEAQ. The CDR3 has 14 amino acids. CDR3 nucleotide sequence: TGTGCCAGCTCGGACAGCGACGGCGCCTACGAGCAGTACTTC. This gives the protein CASSDSDGAYEQYF.

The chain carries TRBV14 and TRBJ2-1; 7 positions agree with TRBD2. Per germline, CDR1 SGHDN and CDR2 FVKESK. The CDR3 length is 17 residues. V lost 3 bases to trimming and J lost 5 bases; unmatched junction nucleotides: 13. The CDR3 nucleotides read TGTGCCAGCAGCCACAACATGGGGGAGGGCCGGAACAATGAGCAGTTCTTC. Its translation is CASSHNMGEGRNNEQFF.

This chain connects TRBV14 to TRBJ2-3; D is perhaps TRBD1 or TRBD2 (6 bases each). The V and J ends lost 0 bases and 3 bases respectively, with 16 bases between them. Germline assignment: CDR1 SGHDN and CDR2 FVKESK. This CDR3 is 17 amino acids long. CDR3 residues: CASSQDRGPVSTDTQYF. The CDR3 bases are TGTGCCAGCAGCCAAGATCGGGGGCCGGTGTCGACAGATACGCAGTATTTT.

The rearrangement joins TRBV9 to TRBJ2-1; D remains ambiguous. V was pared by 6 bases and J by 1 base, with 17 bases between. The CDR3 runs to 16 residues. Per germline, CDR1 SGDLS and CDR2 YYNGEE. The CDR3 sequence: CASTADGERSYNEQFF. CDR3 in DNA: TGTGCCAGCACCGCGGACGGCGAAAGGTCCTACAATGAGCAGTTCTTC.

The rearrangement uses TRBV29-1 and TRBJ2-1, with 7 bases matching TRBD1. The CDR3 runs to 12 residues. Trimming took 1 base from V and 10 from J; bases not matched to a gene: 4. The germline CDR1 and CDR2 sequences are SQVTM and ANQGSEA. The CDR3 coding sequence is TGCAGCGTTGAAGTCCAAGGGGGCGAGCAGTTCTTC. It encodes CSVEVQGGEQFF.

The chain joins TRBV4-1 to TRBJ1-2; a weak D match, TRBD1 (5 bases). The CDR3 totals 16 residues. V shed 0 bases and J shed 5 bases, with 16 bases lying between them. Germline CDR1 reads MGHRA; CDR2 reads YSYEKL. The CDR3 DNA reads TGCGCCAGCAGCCAAGAACTGGGGGTAACGGGGTATGGCTACACCTTC. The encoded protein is CASSQELGVTGYGYTF.

Here the CDR3 DNA reads TGTGCCAGCAGCGTTTCGGGACAGGTGAACTATGGCTACACCTTC. Encoded protein: CASSVSGQVNYGYTF. V and J are TRBV9 and TRBJ1-2, with 8 bases matching TRBD1. Losses at the gene ends were 2 bases for V and 2 bases for J; bases not matched to a gene: 5. This CDR3 is 15 amino acids long. Germline CDR1 reads SGDLS; CDR2 reads YYNGEE.

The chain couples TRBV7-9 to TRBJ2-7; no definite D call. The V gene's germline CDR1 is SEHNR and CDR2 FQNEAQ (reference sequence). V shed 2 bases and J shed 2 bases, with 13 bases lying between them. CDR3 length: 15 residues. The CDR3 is CASSLIRVATYEQYF. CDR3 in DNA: TGTGCCAGCAGCTTAATCCGCGTAGCAACCTACGAGCAGTACTTC.

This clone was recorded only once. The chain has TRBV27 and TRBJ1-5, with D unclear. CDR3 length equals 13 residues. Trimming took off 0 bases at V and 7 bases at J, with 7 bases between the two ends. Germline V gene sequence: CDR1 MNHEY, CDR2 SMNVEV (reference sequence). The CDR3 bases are TGTGCCAGCAGTTTATCGCCCCAGCAGCCCCAGCATTTT. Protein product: CASSLSPQQPQHF.

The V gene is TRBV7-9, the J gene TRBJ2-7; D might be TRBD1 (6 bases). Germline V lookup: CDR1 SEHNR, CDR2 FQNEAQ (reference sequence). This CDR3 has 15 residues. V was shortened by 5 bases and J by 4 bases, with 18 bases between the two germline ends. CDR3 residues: CASSPTTGTMYEQYF. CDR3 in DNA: TGTGCCAGCAGCCCGACAACCGGGACAATGTACGAGCAGTACTTC.

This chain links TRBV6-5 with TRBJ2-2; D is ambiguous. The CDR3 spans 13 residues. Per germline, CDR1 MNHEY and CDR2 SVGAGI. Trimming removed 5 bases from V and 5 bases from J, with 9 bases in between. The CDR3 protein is CASSTVETGELFF. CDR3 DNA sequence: TGTGCCAGCAGTACCGTGGAAACCGGGGAGCTGTTTTTT.

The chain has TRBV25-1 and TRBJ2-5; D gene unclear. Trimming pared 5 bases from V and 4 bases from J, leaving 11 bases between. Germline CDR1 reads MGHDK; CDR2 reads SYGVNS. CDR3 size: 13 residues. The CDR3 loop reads CASSPPNIETQYF. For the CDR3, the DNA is TGTGCCAGCAGTCCCCCGAACATAGAGACCCAGTACTTC.

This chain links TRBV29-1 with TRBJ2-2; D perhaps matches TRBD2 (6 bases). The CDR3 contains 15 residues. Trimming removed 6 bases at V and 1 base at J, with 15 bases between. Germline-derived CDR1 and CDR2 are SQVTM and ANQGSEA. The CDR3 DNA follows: TGCAGCGTGTATTCCGGGACTGAGAACACCGGGGAGCTGTTTTTT. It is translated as CSVYSGTENTGELFF.

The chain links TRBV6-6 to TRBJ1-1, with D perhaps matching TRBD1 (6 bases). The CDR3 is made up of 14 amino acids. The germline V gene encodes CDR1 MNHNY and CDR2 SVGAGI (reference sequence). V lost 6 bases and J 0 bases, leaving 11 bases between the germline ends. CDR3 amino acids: CASRPQGLNTEAFF. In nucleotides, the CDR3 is TGTGCCAGCAGGCCGCAGGGGCTGAACACTGAAGCTTTCTTT.